Presented here are 32 T cell receptor beta chains from one specimen sequenced in a study of blood T cell repertoires in COVID-19. Clones were sequenced by immunoSEQ multiplex PCR, and TCRdb holds only the in-frame ones, with some missing. Seen here are roughly 260,000 clones, around 89% observed once, and the top ten hold roughly 3.6%. The sequencing sample was made of peripheral blood. These receptors came from a middle-aged woman with acute or convalescent COVID-19.

As regards this clone: At one end the junction does not follow the germline gene, possibly because of a read error. The chain couples TRBV3-1 (or the pseudogene TRBV3-2) to TRBJ2-3; possibly TRBD2 for D (6 bases). The CDR3 is made up of 14 amino acids. The germline V gene encodes CDR1 LGHDT and CDR2 YNNKEL (reference sequence). CDR3 protein: CASSQGGRETSTHF. CDR3 sequence (DNA): TGTGCCAGCAGCCAAGGTGGTCGGGAGACGAGCACGCATTTT.

This clone was found a few times. The chain is built from TRBV7-8 and TRBJ1-5; 7 bases are shared with TRBD1. The germline gives CDR1 SGHVS, CDR2 FQNEAQ. The ends lost 5 bases at V and 14 bases at J; junction bases unmatched: 15. The CDR3 covers 14 residues. CDR3 residues: CASSLEYPGTVKHF. The CDR3 DNA sequence: TGTGCCAGCAGCCTAGAGTACCCCGGGACAGTGAAGCATTTT.

The V and J genes are TRBV15 and TRBJ2-5; the match to TRBD1 covers 7 bases. J gave up 2 bases and V 1 base, and 7 bases lay outside the gene matches. The CDR3 consists of 16 residues. The germline gives CDR1 LNHNV, CDR2 YYDKDF (reference sequence). CDR3 residues: CATSRGGVGQQETQYF. CDR3 coding DNA: TGTGCCACCAGCAGAGGTGGAGTGGGACAGCAAGAGACCCAGTACTTC.

This clone appeared a single time. V is TRBV5-1 and J is TRBJ1-1; TRBD1 agrees at 9 bases. V shed 6 bases and J 3 bases; nucleotides not matched to a gene: 6. This CDR3 has 14 residues. Germline CDR1 and CDR2: SGHRS and YFSETQ. The CDR3 protein is CASNNRGRDTEAFF. CDR3 sequence (DNA): TGCGCCAGCAACAACAGGGGGCGGGACACTGAAGCTTTCTTT. Full variable domain (remainder filled in from reference TRBV5-1 and TRBJ1-1): KAGVTQTPRYLIKTRGQQVTLSCSPISGHRSVSWYQQTPGQGLQFLFEYFSETQRNKGNFPGRFSGRQFSNSRSEMNVSTLELGDSALYLCASNNRGRDTEAFFGQGTRLTVV.

The chain uses TRBV9 and TRBJ2-3; 7 bases fit TRBD2. This CDR3 contains 15 residues. Unmatched junction bases numbered 6, after V lost 4 bases and J lost 1 base. CDR1 is SGDLS, CDR2 YYNGEE, per germline. CDR3 sequence: CASSPRLAGTDTQYF. The CDR3, as DNA: TGTGCCAGCAGCCCTCGGCTAGCGGGCACAGATACGCAGTATTTT.

J is TRBJ1-2 and V is TRBV9; D possibly corresponds to TRBD1 (5 bases). Between the trimmed V and J ends, which lost 0 bases and 4 bases, there was a span of 10 bases. The CDR3 extends over 14 amino acids. The germline gives CDR1 SGDLS, CDR2 YYNGEE. The CDR3 protein is CASSVDFTGYGYTF. CDR3 nucleotides: TGTGCCAGCAGCGTAGACTTCACAGGCTATGGCTACACCTTC.

To note about this clone: Other DNA sequences in this sample translate to the same CDR3. This sequence joins TRBV7-3 and TRBJ2-3; 11 nucleotides align to TRBD1. CDR3 size: 15 residues. Trimming took 8 bases from V and 2 from J; bases not matched to a gene: 6. CDR1 SGHTA and CDR2 FQGTGA come from the germline V gene. The CDR3 loop reads CASSWGQGDTDTQYF. CDR3 coding DNA: TGTGCCAGCTCGTGGGGACAGGGGGACACAGATACGCAGTATTTT.

The rearrangement links TRBV14 to TRBJ1-3; D is ambiguous. V lost 6 bases and J lost 0, with 12 bases in between. CDR3 size: 15 residues. The germline gives CDR1 SGHDN, CDR2 FVKESK. In nucleotides, the CDR3 is TGTGCCAGCAGATTAGGAACGGGCTCTGGAAACACCATATATTTT. As protein: CASRLGTGSGNTIYF. Full variable domain (missing parts from reference TRBV14 and TRBJ1-3): EAGVTQFPSHSVIEKGQTVTLRCDPISGHDNLYWYRRVMGKEIKFLLHFVKESKQDESGMPNNRFLAERTGGTYSTLKVQPAELEDSGVYFCASRLGTGSGNTIYFGEGSWLTVV.

The J gene is TRBJ1-4, the V gene TRBV6-4; D possibly corresponds to TRBD1 (6 bases). The ends were cut back, 6 bases at V and 0 bases at J, with 11 bases in the middle. The CDR3 contains 15 residues. CDR1 and CDR2 from the germline V gene are MRHNA and SNTAGT. The CDR3 is CASRATGSTNEKLFF. The CDR3 DNA is TGTGCCAGCAGGGCCACAGGGTCAACTAATGAAAAACTGTTTTTT.

The chain links TRBV19 to TRBJ2-1, with D possibly matching TRBD2 (6 bases). V lost 4 bases and J 1 base, leaving 11 bases between the germline ends. The CDR3 contains 15 residues. Per germline, CDR1 LNHDA and CDR2 SQIVND (reference sequence). The CDR3 region is CASSKIAGSYNEQFF. For the CDR3, the DNA is TGTGCCAGTAGTAAGATTGCGGGGTCCTACAATGAGCAGTTCTTC. The whole variable domain, remainder taken from reference TRBV19 and TRBJ2-1, is DGGITQSPKYLFRKEGQNVTLSCEQNLNHDAMYWYRQDPGQGLRLIYYSQIVNDFQKGDIAEGYSVSREKKESFPLTVTSAQKNPTAFYLCASSKIAGSYNEQFFGPGTRLTVL.

The chain uses TRBV12-5 and TRBJ2-3, with D perhaps matching TRBD1 (6 bases). The germline gives CDR1 LGHNT, CDR2 FRNRAP. The CDR3 is 16 amino acids. Trimming removed 4 bases from V and 0 bases from J, with 14 bases in between. The CDR3 protein is CASGSIWTASTDTQYF. The CDR3 DNA reads as TGTGCTAGTGGTTCAATATGGACAGCTAGCACAGATACGCAGTATTTT.

CDR3 sequence (DNA): TGTGCCAGCAGCACAGGGGGCGCGTCTGGAAACACCATATATTTT. Encoded protein: CASSTGGASGNTIYF. V usage is TRBV9 and J usage is TRBJ1-3, with 9 bases that match TRBD1. Germline V gene data show CDR1 as SGDLS and CDR2 as YYNGEE. The V and J ends lost 4 bases and 1 base, in that order; junction bases with no gene match: 3. This CDR3 comprises 15 residues. The variable domain in full, completed from reference TRBV9 and TRBJ1-3, reads DSGVTQTPKHLITATGQRVTLRCSPRSGDLSVYWYQQSLDQGLQFLIQYYNGEERAKGNILERFSAQQFPDLHSELNLSSLELGDSALYFCASSTGGASGNTIYFGEGSWLTVV.

The rearrangement uses TRBV5-4 and TRBJ2-3; 7 nucleotides agree with TRBD2. This CDR3 has 18 amino acids. The V and J ends lost 2 bases and 0 bases, in that order; junction bases with no gene match: 12. Germline lookup yields CDR1 SGHNT and CDR2 YYREEE (reference sequence). CDR3: CASSFWASGSFSTDTQYF. CDR3 DNA: TGTGCCAGCAGCTTCTGGGCTAGCGGTTCTTTTAGCACAGATACGCAGTATTTT.

The CDR3 sequence is CASSLQYNEQFF. CDR3 DNA sequence: TGTGCCAGCAGCCTCCAGTACAATGAGCAGTTCTTC. This chain uses TRBV13 with TRBJ2-1; D is unclear. Germline V lookup: CDR1 PRHDT, CDR2 FYEKMQ (reference sequence). V was trimmed by 5 bases and J by 4 bases, leaving 6 bases between them. This CDR3 region has 12 residues. Using reference TRBV13 and TRBJ2-1 for the parts outside the CDR3, the full variable domain is AAGVIQSPRHLIKEKRETATLKCYPIPRHDTVYWYQQGPGQDPQFLISFYEKMQSDKGSIPDRFSAQQFSDYHSELNMSSLELGDSALYFCASSLQYNEQFFGPGTRLTVL.

The chain combines TRBV7-8 with TRBJ1-2; D uncertain. From germline, CDR1 is SGHVS and CDR2 FQNEAQ. Trimming shortened V by 5 bases and J by 6 bases, and 10 bases separated the two germline ends. CDR3 length: 12 residues. CDR3 residues: CASSPSQNGYTF. For the CDR3, the DNA is TGTGCCAGCAGCCCATCACAGAATGGCTACACCTTC. The full variable domain, completed using reference TRBV7-8 and TRBJ1-2, is GAGVSQSPRYKVAKRGQDVALRCDPISGHVSLFWYQQALGQGPEFLTYFQNEAQLDKSGLPSDRFFAERPEGSVSTLKIQRTQQEDSAVYLCASSPSQNGYTFGSGTRLTVV.

The chain combines TRBV10-2 with TRBJ2-1; D uncertain. CDR1 and CDR2 from the germline V gene are WSHSY and SAAADI. The germline V and J ends were trimmed by 5 bases and 0 bases, with 11 bases remaining between them. The CDR3 has 15 residues. The DNA for the CDR3 is TGCGCCAGCAGTCCCGCGGTGAGCTCCTACAATGAGCAGTTCTTC. Amino acids: CASSPAVSSYNEQFF.

The chain couples TRBV2 to TRBJ1-6; TRBD1 is a possible D gene (6 bases). This CDR3 contains 15 residues. Trimming took 6 bases from V and 8 from J, leaving 17 bases between them. Germline V gene data show CDR1 as SNHLY and CDR2 as FYNNEI. This chain's CDR3 is CASRKGGRGDSPLHF. In DNA, the CDR3 is TGTGCCAGCAGGAAGGGGGGGCGAGGAGATTCACCCCTCCACTTT.

This clone has a single count. The rearrangement links TRBV2 to TRBJ1-1, with D possibly being TRBD1 (5 bases). V was clipped by 7 bases and J by 1 base, with 10 bases between them. This CDR3 comprises 13 residues. CDR1 and CDR2 from the germline V gene are SNHLY and FYNNEI. CDR3 in DNA: TGTGCCAGCAAAGCCAGGGAGAACACTGAAGCTTTCTTT. This translates into CASKARENTEAFF.

J is TRBJ2-5 and V is TRBV6-5; D is unresolved. Germline V gene lookup returns CDR1 MNHEY and CDR2 SVGAGI. Between the trimmed V and J ends, which lost 2 bases and 1 base, there was a span of 8 bases. The CDR3 totals 14 residues. The CDR3 reads CASSYGSFQETQYF. In DNA form, the CDR3 reads TGTGCCAGCAGTTACGGCTCCTTCCAAGAGACCCAGTACTTC.

The chain couples TRBV7-6 to TRBJ2-3, with TRBD2 matching over 10 bases. This CDR3 contains 16 residues. Trimming at V came to 0 bases and at J to 4 bases, leaving 4 bases not matched to a gene. Germline CDR1 and CDR2: SGHVS and FNYEAQ. The CDR3 DNA follows: TGTGCCAGCAGCTTAGCTAGCGGGGGGAGCGCAGATACGCAGTATTTT. Its protein is CASSLASGGSADTQYF.

This clone was picked up one time. The gene calls are TRBV24-1 and TRBJ2-5; weak D call: TRBD1 (7 bases). The CDR3 is 16 amino acids. Trimming shortened V by 4 bases and J by 2 bases, and 16 bases separated the two germline ends. Germline V lookup: CDR1 KGHDR, CDR2 SFDVKD. The CDR3 nucleotides are TGTGCCACCAGTGAGGGGGGCCTACAGGGGCAAGAGACCCAGTACTTC. Amino acid sequence: CATSEGGLQGQETQYF.

This chain links TRBV2 with TRBJ1-5, with no clear D. Looked up from germline, CDR1 is SNHLY and CDR2 is FYNNEI. There are 16 residues in the CDR3. The germline V and J ends were trimmed by 3 bases and 7 bases, with 19 bases remaining between them. CDR3 coding DNA: TGTGCCAGCAGTGATACTGCCGGCCGACGGAGACAGCCCCAGCATTTT. Translating gives CASSDTAGRRRQPQHF.

This clone has just a few counts. The CDR3 reads CASDRYNEQFF. The CDR3 nucleotides are TGTGCCAGCGACAGATACAATGAGCAGTTCTTC. The chain combines TRBV2 with TRBJ2-1; possibly TRBD1 for D (5 bases). The CDR3 totals 11 residues. Germline V gene sequence: CDR1 SNHLY, CDR2 FYNNEI. Trimming took off 8 bases at V and 4 bases at J, with 6 bases between the two ends.

The chain is built from TRBV28 and TRBJ2-1; 8 bases fit TRBD2. CDR1 is MDHEN and CDR2 is SYDVKM in the germline V gene. The CDR3 extends over 15 amino acids. V trimming: 6 bases; J trimming: 3 bases; junction bases outside the gene matches: 7. CDR3 loop: CASRSTGTSYNEQFF. The CDR3 bases are TGTGCCAGCAGGTCGACCGGGACTAGCTACAATGAGCAGTTCTTC. Full variable domain (rest looked up from reference TRBV28 and TRBJ2-1): DVKVTQSSRYLVKRTGEKVFLECVQDMDHENMFWYRQDPGLGLRLIYFSYDVKMKEKGDIPEGYSVSREKKERFSLILESASTNQTSMYLCASRSTGTSYNEQFFGPGTRLTVL.

This chain connects TRBV7-2 to TRBJ2-1, with D tentatively TRBD2 (6 bases). V lost 2 bases and J lost 2, with 7 bases in between. This CDR3 is 14 amino acids long. From germline, CDR1 is SGHTA and CDR2 FQGNSA. CDR3 in amino acids: CASSLPGAYNEQFF. CDR3 sequence (DNA): TGTGCCAGCAGCTTACCGGGGGCCTACAATGAGCAGTTCTTC.

Only one count was recorded for this clone. The V gene is TRBV30, the J gene TRBJ2-5; 10 positions match TRBD1. CDR3 length: 13 residues. The germline CDR1 and CDR2 sequences are GTSNPN and SVGIG (reference sequence). V lost 5 bases, J lost 5 bases, and 5 bases stayed unmatched. CDR3 residues: CAWGTGARETQYF. In nucleotides, the CDR3 is TGTGCCTGGGGGACAGGGGCAAGGGAGACCCAGTACTTC. The complete variable domain, with remaining parts taken from reference TRBV30 and TRBJ2-5, reads SQTIHQWPATLVQPVGSPLSLECTVEGTSNPNLYWYRQAAGRGLQLLFYSVGIGQISSEVPQNLSASRPQDRQFILSSKKLLLSDSGFYLCAWGTGARETQYFGPGTRLLVL.

This clone was seen just once. V usage is TRBV6-1 and J usage is TRBJ2-7; 8 nucleotides match TRBD1. Germline V gives CDR1 MNHNS, CDR2 SASEGT. This CDR3 spans 16 amino acids. J gave up 3 bases and V 2 bases, and 9 bases lay outside the gene matches. Here the CDR3 DNA reads TGTGCCAGCAGTGAACCTAGGGGACAGGAGTTCTACGAGCAGTACGTC. Its protein is CASSEPRGQEFYEQYV.

This chain links TRBV15 with TRBJ1-5; the D gene is possibly TRBD1 (5 bases). CDR3 length: 16 amino acids. Germline V lookup: CDR1 LNHNV, CDR2 YYDKDF (reference sequence). Deletions cut 0 bases from V and 3 bases from J, with 12 bases between. The CDR3 region has the DNA TGTGCCACCAGCAGAGATTTAGGCAGGGACAATCAGCCCCAGCATTTT. It specifies CATSRDLGRDNQPQHF.

This chain links TRBV5-4 with TRBJ1-2; 9 positions match TRBD1. J gave up 6 bases and V 3 bases, and 9 bases lay outside the gene matches. This CDR3 comprises 15 residues. CDR1 and CDR2 (germline): SGHNT, YYREEE (reference sequence). CDR3 DNA sequence: TGTGCCAGCAGCTCCCATCCCGGGACAGGGAATGGCTACACCTTC. As protein: CASSSHPGTGNGYTF.

V is TRBV28 and J is TRBJ1-1; TRBD1 agrees at 11 bases. The germline CDR1 and CDR2 sequences are MDHEN and SYDVKM. The CDR3 runs 15 residues. The trim removed 10 bases at V and 1 base at J, leaving 8 bases unmatched. CDR3 sequence: CATRTGGIRNTEAFF. The DNA for the CDR3 is TGTGCCACCCGGACAGGGGGCATAAGGAACACTGAAGCTTTCTTT. The variable domain in full, completed from reference TRBV28 and TRBJ1-1, reads DVKVTQSSRYLVKRTGEKVFLECVQDMDHENMFWYRQDPGLGLRLIYFSYDVKMKEKGDIPEGYSVSREKKERFSLILESASTNQTSMYLCATRTGGIRNTEAFFGQGTRLTVV.

The gene calls are TRBV2 and TRBJ2-5, with TRBD1 identical over 8 bases. Germline V lookup: CDR1 SNHLY, CDR2 FYNNEI. V gave up 4 bases and J gave up 5 bases; unmatched junction bases: 9. The CDR3 extends over 15 amino acids. The chain's CDR3 is CASSVASGGWETQYF. CDR3 DNA: TGTGCCAGCAGTGTGGCTTCAGGGGGCTGGGAGACCCAGTACTTC. The variable domain in full, completed from reference TRBV2 and TRBJ2-5, reads EPEVTQTPSHQVTQMGQEVILRCVPISNHLYFYWYRQILGQKVEFLVSFYNNEISEKSEIFDDQFSVERPDGSNFTLKIRSTKLEDSAMYFCASSVASGGWETQYFGPGTRLLVL.

This chain joins TRBV18 and TRBJ2-1, with a possible D match to TRBD1 (6 bases). V gave up 2 bases and J gave up 0 bases, with 14 bases separating them. The CDR3 is made up of 17 amino acids. Germline V gene sequence: CDR1 KGHSH, CDR2 LQKENI. CDR3 nucleotide sequence: TGTGCCAGCTCACCAGGCCAGGGGTCGAGCTCCTACAATGAGCAGTTCTTC. Encoded protein: CASSPGQGSSSYNEQFF.